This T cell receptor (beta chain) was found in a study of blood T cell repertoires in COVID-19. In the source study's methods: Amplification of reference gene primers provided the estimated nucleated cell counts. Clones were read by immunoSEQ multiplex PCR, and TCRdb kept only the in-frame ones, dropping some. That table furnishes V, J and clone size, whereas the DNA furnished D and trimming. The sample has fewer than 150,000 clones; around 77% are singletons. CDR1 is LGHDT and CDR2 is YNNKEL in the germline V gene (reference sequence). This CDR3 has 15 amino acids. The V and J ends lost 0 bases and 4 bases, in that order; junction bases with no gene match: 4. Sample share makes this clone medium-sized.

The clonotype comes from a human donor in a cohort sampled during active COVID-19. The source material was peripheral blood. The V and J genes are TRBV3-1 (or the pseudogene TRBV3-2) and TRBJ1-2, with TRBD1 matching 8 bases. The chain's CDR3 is CASSQEGTGIYGYTF. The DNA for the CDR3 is TGTGCCAGCAGCCAAGAGGGGACAGGTATCTATGGCTACACCTTC.